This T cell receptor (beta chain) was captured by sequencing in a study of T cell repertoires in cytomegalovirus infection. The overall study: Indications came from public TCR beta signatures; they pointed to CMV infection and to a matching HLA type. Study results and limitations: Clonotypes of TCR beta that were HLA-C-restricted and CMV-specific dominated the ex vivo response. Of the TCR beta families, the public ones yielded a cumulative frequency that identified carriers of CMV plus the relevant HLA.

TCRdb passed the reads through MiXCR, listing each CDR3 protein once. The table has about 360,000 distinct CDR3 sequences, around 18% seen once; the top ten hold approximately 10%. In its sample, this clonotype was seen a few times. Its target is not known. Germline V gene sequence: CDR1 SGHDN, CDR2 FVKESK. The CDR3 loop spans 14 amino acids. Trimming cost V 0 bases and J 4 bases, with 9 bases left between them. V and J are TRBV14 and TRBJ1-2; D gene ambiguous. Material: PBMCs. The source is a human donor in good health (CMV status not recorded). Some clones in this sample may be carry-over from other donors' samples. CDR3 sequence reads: CASSQDPGGYGYTF. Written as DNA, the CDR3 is TGTGCCAGCAGCCAAGATCCGGGAGGCTATGGCTACACCTTC.